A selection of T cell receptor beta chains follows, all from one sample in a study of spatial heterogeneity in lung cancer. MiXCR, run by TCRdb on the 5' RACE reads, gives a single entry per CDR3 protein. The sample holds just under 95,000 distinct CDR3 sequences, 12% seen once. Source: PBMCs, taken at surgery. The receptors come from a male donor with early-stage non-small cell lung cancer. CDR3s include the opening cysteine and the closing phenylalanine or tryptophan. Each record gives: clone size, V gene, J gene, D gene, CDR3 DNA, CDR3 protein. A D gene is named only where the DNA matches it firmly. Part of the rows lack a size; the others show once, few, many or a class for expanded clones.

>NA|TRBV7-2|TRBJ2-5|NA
TGTGCCAGCAGCTCATCAGGGTATGAGACCCAGTACTTC
CASSSSGYETQYF
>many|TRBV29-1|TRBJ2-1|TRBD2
TGCAGCGTTGAGAGGCTAGCGGGAGATGAGCAGTTCTTC
CSVERLAGDEQFF
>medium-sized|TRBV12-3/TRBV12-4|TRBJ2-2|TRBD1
TGTGCCAGCAGCCGTCCGGGACAGGGTCACGGGGAGCTGTTTTTT
CASSRPGQGHGELFF
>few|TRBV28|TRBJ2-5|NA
TGTGCCAGCAGTTCATCCCAGCAGACCCAGTACTTC
CASSSSQQTQYF
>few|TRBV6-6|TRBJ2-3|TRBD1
TGTGCCAGCACAGGGACAGGGGTATCGGATACGCAGTATTTT
CASTGTGVSDTQYF
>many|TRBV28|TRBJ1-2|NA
TGTGCCAGCAGTCCAGGTTCGAACTATGGCTACACCTTC
CASSPGSNYGYTF
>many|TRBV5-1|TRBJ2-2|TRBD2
TGCGCCAGCAGCCCGAGGAGCGGGAGGGCCGTCGGGGAGCTGTTTTTT
CASSPRSGRAVGELFF
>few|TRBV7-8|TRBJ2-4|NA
TGTGCCAGCAGCCCCAACGTGGGACTAGCCAAAAACATTCAGTACTTC
CASSPNVGLAKNIQYF
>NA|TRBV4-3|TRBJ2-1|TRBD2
TGCGCCAGCAGCCCGAAGCGGGGGGCGGCCAATGAGCAGTTCTTC
CASSPKRGAANEQFF
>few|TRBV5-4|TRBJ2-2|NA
TGTGCCAGCAAGAGTATGAACACCGGGGAGCTGTTTTTT
CASKSMNTGELFF
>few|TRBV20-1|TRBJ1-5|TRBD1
TGCAGTGCTAGAGGGACAGGGCTTAGCAATCAGCCCCAGCATTTT
CSARGTGLSNQPQHF
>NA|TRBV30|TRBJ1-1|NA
TGTGCCTGGGGCGAGAACACTGAAGCTTTCTTT
CAWGENTEAFF
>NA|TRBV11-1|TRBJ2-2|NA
TGTGCCAGCAGCTTAGACCGGACAGCTATCGGGGAGCTGTTTTTT
CASSLDRTAIGELFF
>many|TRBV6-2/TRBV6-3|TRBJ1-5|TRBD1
TGTGCCAGCAGTTACGGACAGGGAGCCAATCAGCCCCAGCATTTT
CASSYGQGANQPQHF
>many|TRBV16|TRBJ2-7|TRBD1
TGTGCCAGCAGCCCCCGGGACAGGGGTTACGAGCAGTACTTC
CASSPRDRGYEQYF
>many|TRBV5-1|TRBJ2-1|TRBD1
TGCGCCAGCAGTCCCGAAAATGACAGGGCAGGCGATGAGCAGTTCTTC
CASSPENDRAGDEQFF
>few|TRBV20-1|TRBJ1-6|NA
TGCAGTGCTAGAGATGGGAGGGTGGGCTCCTATAATTCACCCCTCCACTTT
CSARDGRVGSYNSPLHF
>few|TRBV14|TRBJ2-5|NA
TGTGCCAGCAGCCGACCGGGCAGCCAAGAGACCCAGTACTTC
CASSRPGSQETQYF
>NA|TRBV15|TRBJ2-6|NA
TGTGCCACCAGCGGGAAGTCTGGGGCCAACGTCCTGACTTTC
CATSGKSGANVLTF
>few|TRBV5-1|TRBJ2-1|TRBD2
TGCGCCAGCAGGGCCGGGACTAGCGGGGAATGGGATGAGCAGTTCTTC
CASRAGTSGEWDEQFF
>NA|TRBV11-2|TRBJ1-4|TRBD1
TGTGCCAGCAGCACCCACAGGGACAGGGGGCCCACTAATGAAAAACTGTTTTTT
CASSTHRDRGPTNEKLFF
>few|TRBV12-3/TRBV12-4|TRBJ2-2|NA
TGTGCCAGCAGCCCCCGGAACGGAGACACCGGGGAGCTGTTTTTT
CASSPRNGDTGELFF
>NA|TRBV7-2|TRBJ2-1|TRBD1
TGTGCCAGCAGCTTAGAGGGACAGGGGGCGTATGAGCAGTTCTTC
CASSLEGQGAYEQFF
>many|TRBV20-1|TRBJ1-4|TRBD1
TGCAGTGCTAGAGAGGACAGGGCTTATGAAAAACTGTTTTTT
CSAREDRAYEKLFF
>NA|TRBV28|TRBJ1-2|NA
TGTGCCAGCAGTTTACTGGACAGAATATCGTATGGCTACACCTTC
CASSLLDRISYGYTF
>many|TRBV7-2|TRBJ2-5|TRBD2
TGTGCCAGCACCCGCCCGGGGGGGCCGGAAGAGACCCAGTACTTC
CASTRPGGPEETQYF
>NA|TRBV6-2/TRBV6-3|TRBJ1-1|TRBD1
TGTGCCAGCAGTTACCCTAGACAGGGGCCGATGAACACTGAAGCTTTCTTT
CASSYPRQGPMNTEAFF
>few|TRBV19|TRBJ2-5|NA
TGTGCCAGTAACTCAGGACCGGAAGGGACCCAGTACTTC
CASNSGPEGTQYF